The 25 T cell receptor beta chains below were found in one sample sequenced in a study of blood T cells in healthy people across ages. A sample-barcoded 5' primer and a J-beta primer mix were used in a second PCR of roughly 7 to 11 cycles. TCRdb recomputed calls from the 5' RACE reads with MiXCR, one row per CDR3 protein. The sample lists about 720,000 distinct CDR3 sequences; around a fifth were seen once. Sequenced sample: blood. Every receptor here comes from a man aged 65 to 85 in good health.

The chain's CDR3 is CSALLLRDTQYF. The CDR3 coding sequence is TGCAGTGCTCTACTCTTACGAGATACGCAGTATTTT. The chain is built from TRBV20-1 and TRBJ2-3; D is undetermined. The CDR3 is 12 amino acids. Germline loops: CDR1 DFQATT, CDR2 SNEGSKA (reference sequence). V lost 5 bases and J 5 bases, leaving 11 bases between the germline ends.

The chain has TRBV6-2 or TRBV6-3 and TRBJ2-3; 11 positions match TRBD2. After removal of 5 bases from V and 4 bases from J, the junction contained 5 bases not matched to a gene. Germline V gene sequence: CDR1 MNHEY, CDR2 SVGEGT. This CDR3 has 15 amino acids. The CDR3 region has the DNA TGTGCCAGCAGTAATAGCGGGAGGGCCCCAGATACGCAGTATTTT. It codes for CASSNSGRAPDTQYF.

This clonotype was recorded only once. The junction departs from the called germline gene at one end, perhaps through a read error. The chain joins TRBV4-2 to TRBJ2-3, with 9 nucleotides matching TRBD2. Germline CDR1 and CDR2: LGHNA and YNFKEQ. This CDR3 region has 16 residues. The CDR3 loop reads CATSQALREGADTQYF. The CDR3 DNA is TGTGCCACCAGCCAAGCACTGCGGGAGGGGGCAGATACGCAGTATTTT.

This clonotype was detected ten times or more. This chain uses TRBV29-1 with TRBJ1-1; 7 bases map to TRBD1. Germline values: CDR1 SQVTM, CDR2 ANQGSEA. J gave up 0 bases and V 7 bases, and 11 bases lay outside the gene matches. The CDR3 contains 15 residues. CDR3 coding DNA: TGCAGCGCCCAAGGGGAGGGGGCCTTGAACACTGAAGCTTTCTTT. Translated, it gives CSAQGEGALNTEAFF.

This clonotype has more than one count but fewer than ten. This sequence joins TRBV4-3 and TRBJ1-3; 7 bases are a match to TRBD1. There are 15 residues in the CDR3. Germline CDR1 is LGHNA and CDR2 is YSLEER. J gave up 4 bases and V 0 bases, and 3 bases lay outside the gene matches. This CDR3 reads CASSQDRGNGNTIYF. CDR3 in DNA: TGCGCCAGCAGCCAAGACAGGGGGAACGGAAACACCATATATTTT.

This clonotype was detected only a few times. The rearrangement uses TRBV2 and TRBJ2-5; D is ambiguous. Germline V gene data show CDR1 as SNHLY and CDR2 as FYNNEI. The CDR3 sequence is 13 residues long. V gave up 4 bases and J gave up 2 bases, with 8 bases separating them. The CDR3 region is CASSVRYQETQYF. The CDR3 DNA is TGTGCCAGCAGTGTCCGATATCAAGAGACCCAGTACTTC. The whole variable domain, filled in from reference TRBV2 and TRBJ2-5, reads EPEVTQTPSHQVTQMGQEVILRCVPISNHLYFYWYRQILGQKVEFLVSFYNNEISEKSEIFDDQFSVERPDGSNFTLKIRSTKLEDSAMYFCASSVRYQETQYFGPGTRLLVL.

This clonotype was seen a handful of times. The chain recombines TRBV5-8 with TRBJ1-1; unclear D gene. The V end was cut by 2 bases, the J end by 4 bases, with 18 bases between. Germline V CDR1 and CDR2: SGHTS, YDEGEE. This CDR3 has 16 residues. For the CDR3, the DNA is TGTGCCAGCAGCTTCTTAGTGGGTAGGGTTAGCACTGAAGCTTTCTTT. Encoded protein: CASSFLVGRVSTEAFF.

This clonotype has more than one count but fewer than ten. The gene calls are TRBV14 and TRBJ2-1, with D possibly being TRBD1 or TRBD2 (6 bases each). Looked up from germline, CDR1 is SGHDN and CDR2 is FVKESK. The V gene lost 0 bases and the J gene lost 9 bases, with 12 bases spanning the gap. This CDR3 is 14 amino acids long. The CDR3 sequence is CASSQEWGAGEQFF. In DNA, the CDR3 is TGTGCCAGCAGCCAAGAGTGGGGGGCGGGTGAGCAGTTCTTC.

The rearrangement links TRBV6-6 to TRBJ2-2; the D is unclear. Germline values: CDR1 MNHNY, CDR2 SVGAGI (reference sequence). Trimming removed 0 bases at V and 0 bases at J, with 8 bases between. This CDR3 spans 16 amino acids. CDR3 residues: CASSYSTAPNTGELFF. For the CDR3, the DNA is TGTGCCAGCAGTTACTCGACGGCGCCGAACACCGGGGAGCTGTTTTTT.

J is TRBJ2-5 and V is TRBV4-2; 13 bases align to TRBD2. CDR1 and CDR2 from the germline V gene are LGHNA and YNFKEQ. V dropped 3 bases and J dropped 2; count of bases not matched to a gene: 9. The CDR3 runs to 18 residues. The CDR3 DNA is TGTGCCAGCAGCCAGGACGGACTAGCGGGGGCCATACAAGAGACCCAGTACTTC. Translated: CASSQDGLAGAIQETQYF.

This clonotype was seen a few times. The chain joins TRBV20-1 to TRBJ2-4; D remains unclear. This CDR3 spans 12 amino acids. The V end was cut by 0 bases, the J end by 10 bases, with 10 bases between. The germline gives CDR1 DFQATT, CDR2 SNEGSKA (reference sequence). In nucleotides, the CDR3 is TGCAGTGCTAGAGATGACGGACGGATTCAGTACTTC. Translation gives CSARDDGRIQYF.

Only a few counts were recorded for this clonotype. The chain joins TRBV7-2 to TRBJ2-3; D may be TRBD2 (5 bases). From germline, CDR1 is SGHTA and CDR2 FQGNSA. Deletions cut 6 bases from V and 0 bases from J, with 19 bases between. The CDR3 is 17 residues long. CDR3 nucleotides: TGTGCCAGCAGTTACAACGGGGTCGCGGAGAGCACAGATACGCAGTATTTT. Amino acids: CASSYNGVAESTDTQYF.

This clonotype was counted only a few times. This may come from a read error, since a much larger clone is one base off. This chain connects TRBV10-3 to TRBJ2-1; no clear D gene. Per germline, CDR1 ENHRY and CDR2 SYGVKD. Trimming cost V 2 bases and J 8 bases, with 4 bases left between them. The CDR3 extends over 11 amino acids. This CDR3 is CAISERDEQFF. CDR3 in DNA: TGTGCCATCAGTGAGAGGGATGAGCAGTTCTTC.

This chain connects TRBV29-1 to TRBJ2-5; TRBD2 matches at 11 bases. The CDR3 contains 14 residues. The ends lost 5 bases at V and 3 bases at J; junction bases unmatched: 5. Germline CDR1 and CDR2: SQVTM and ANQGSEA. The CDR3 nucleotides are TGCAGCGTTACCGGACTAGCGGGTAAAGAGACCCAGTACTTC. The encoded protein is CSVTGLAGKETQYF.

This clonotype was counted a few times. V gene TRBV2 combines with J gene TRBJ2-7; D possibly corresponds to TRBD2 (6 bases). Trimming pared 6 bases from V and 3 bases from J, leaving 18 bases between. Germline V lookup: CDR1 SNHLY, CDR2 FYNNEI. The CDR3 runs 15 residues. Written as DNA, the CDR3 is TGTGCCAGCAGCCGCCCGGGGGTCCTGATCTACGAGCAGTACTTC. This sequence encodes CASSRPGVLIYEQYF. The full variable domain, its missing parts supplied by reference TRBV2 and TRBJ2-7, is EPEVTQTPSHQVTQMGQEVILRCVPISNHLYFYWYRQILGQKVEFLVSFYNNEISEKSEIFDDQFSVERPDGSNFTLKIRSTKLEDSAMYFCASSRPGVLIYEQYFGPGTRLTVT.

V usage is TRBV3-1 and J usage is TRBJ1-2; D is undetermined. The CDR3 is 11 residues long. Trimming took 3 bases from V and 7 from J, leaving 6 bases between them. Germline CDR1 reads LGHDT; CDR2 reads YNNKEL (reference sequence). The CDR3 here is CASSQAFGYTF. CDR3 DNA: TGTGCCAGCAGCCAGGCCTTTGGCTACACCTTC.

This clonotype has a handful of counts. The chain employs TRBV24-1 and TRBJ2-3, with a tentative D call TRBD2 (6 bases). This CDR3 is 14 amino acids long. V lost 5 bases and J 1 base, leaving 9 bases between the germline ends. The germline CDR1 and CDR2 sequences are KGHDR and SFDVKD. CDR3 sequence: CATSGAGRTDTQYF. For the CDR3, the DNA is TGTGCCACCAGTGGGGCGGGGCGCACAGATACGCAGTATTTT.

The chain recombines TRBV20-1 with TRBJ2-3, with D tentatively TRBD2 (5 bases). The CDR3 is 13 residues long. Germline CDR1 and CDR2: DFQATT and SNEGSKA (reference sequence). As DNA, the CDR3 is TGCAGCGCTTCCGCGGGTACCACAGATACGCAGTATTTT. Translated, it gives CSASAGTTDTQYF.

This clonotype was recorded many times. Mismatch with germline at one junction end may stem from a read error. The chain is built from TRBV5-1 and TRBJ1-5; the D is unclear. Germline values: CDR1 SGHRS, CDR2 YFSETQ. This CDR3 has 15 residues. The CDR3 loop is CASSLDGDSNQPQHF. The CDR3 nucleotides are TGCGCCAGCAGTTTGGACGGAGATAGCAATCAGCCCCAGCATTTT.

V and J are TRBV20-1 and TRBJ2-5, with 12 positions matching TRBD2. J lost 5 bases, V lost 6 bases, and 7 bases had no gene match. The CDR3 spans 14 residues. Germline V gives CDR1 DFQATT, CDR2 SNEGSKA (reference sequence). CDR3 protein: CSAKTSGSSETQYF. CDR3 sequence (DNA): TGCAGTGCCAAGACTAGCGGGAGTTCGGAGACCCAGTACTTC.

Concerning this clonotype: Compared with germline, one end of the junction differs, possibly owing to a read error. The J gene is TRBJ2-1, the V gene TRBV10-3; D remains ambiguous. CDR3 length equals 20 residues. In germline, CDR1 is ENHRY, CDR2 SYGVKD. This CDR3 reads CAINESIDSSSPSSYNEQFF. The CDR3 bases are TGTGCCATCAATGAGTCTATAGACTCTTCAAGTCCCAGCTCCTACAATGAGCAGTTCTTC.

This clonotype was recorded a few times. This chain links TRBV18 with TRBJ1-1, with 7 bases that match TRBD1. This CDR3 spans 13 amino acids. Per germline, CDR1 KGHSH and CDR2 LQKENI. With V trimmed by 2 bases and J by 11 bases, 8 bases remained unmatched. The CDR3 reads CASSPWTGLAAFF. In DNA form, the CDR3 reads TGTGCCAGCTCACCATGGACAGGACTGGCTGCTTTCTTT.

A few counts support this clonotype. The gene calls are TRBV24-1 and TRBJ1-2; TRBD1 might be the D (5 bases). From germline, CDR1 is KGHDR and CDR2 SFDVKD. V was cut by 4 bases and J by 2 bases, with 10 bases left in between. The CDR3 spans 14 residues. This CDR3 reads CATSEGDPNYGYTF. The CDR3 DNA is TGTGCCACCAGTGAGGGGGATCCGAACTATGGCTACACCTTC.

This clonotype was counted between two and nine times. The gene calls are TRBV12-3 or TRBV12-4 and TRBJ1-6, with a weak D call TRBD1 (5 bases). The CDR3 is made up of 14 amino acids. Trimming took off 1 base at V and 9 bases at J, with 10 bases between the two ends. CDR3 protein: CASSLGQGGSPLHF. In nucleotides, the CDR3 is TGTGCCAGCAGTTTAGGGCAGGGTGGTTCACCCCTCCACTTT.

The chain joins TRBV29-1 to TRBJ2-5; D gene uncertain. Germline CDR1 SQVTM, CDR2 ANQGSEA. This CDR3 comprises 11 residues. Trimming took off 6 bases at V and 4 bases at J, with 9 bases between the two ends. The CDR3 reads CSVLLRETQYF. The CDR3 region has the DNA TGCAGCGTGTTACTCCGAGAGACCCAGTACTTC. Complete variable domain (other parts from reference TRBV29-1 and TRBJ2-5): SAVISQKPSRDICQRGTSLTIQCQVDSQVTMMFWYRQQPGQSLTLIATANQGSEATYESGFVIDKFPISRPNLTFSTLTVSNMSPEDSSIYLCSVLLRETQYFGPGTRLLVL.